This T cell receptor (beta chain) was obtained from a study of glioma-infiltrating T cells. Study-wide results and caveats: Only very few CDR3 sequences appeared in both tissue and blood. Non-neoplastic patients had below-expected tissue-blood divergence, while all gliomas exceeded expectation.

The iRepertoire nested amplicon-rescue multiplex PCR amplified TCR alpha and beta CDR3s from RNA. One-step reverse transcription and amplification started from approximately 100-400 ng of tissue mRNA or PBMC total RNA. TCRdb reprocessed the multiplex PCR reads with MiXCR, giving one entry per CDR3 protein. The sample has 150,000 to 200,000 distinct CDR3 sequences, 32% seen once. About this clonotype itself: Its antigen is undetermined.

Germline V gene lookup returns CDR1 LNHDA and CDR2 SQIVND (reference sequence). Trimming cost V 7 bases and J 0 bases, with 15 bases left between them. The CDR3 runs to 15 residues. This receptor was identified in a human donor with low-grade glioma or glioblastoma, undergoing nonglioma brain surgery, or in good health (not recorded which). The chain has TRBV19 and TRBJ1-1; D gene unclear. Sequencing was carried out using glioma tissue, nonneoplastic brain tissue, or PBMCs (not recorded which). Here the CDR3 reads CASTIPAGMNTEAFF. The CDR3 DNA reads TGTGCCAGTACCATCCCGGCAGGTATGAACACTGAAGCTTTCTTT. Looking up the rest from reference TRBV19 and TRBJ1-1 gives the full variable domain: DGGITQSPKYLFRKEGQNVTLSCEQNLNHDAMYWYRQDPGQGLRLIYYSQIVNDFQKGDIAEGYSVSREKKESFPLTVTSAQKNPTAFYLCASTIPAGMNTEAFFGQGTRLTVV.